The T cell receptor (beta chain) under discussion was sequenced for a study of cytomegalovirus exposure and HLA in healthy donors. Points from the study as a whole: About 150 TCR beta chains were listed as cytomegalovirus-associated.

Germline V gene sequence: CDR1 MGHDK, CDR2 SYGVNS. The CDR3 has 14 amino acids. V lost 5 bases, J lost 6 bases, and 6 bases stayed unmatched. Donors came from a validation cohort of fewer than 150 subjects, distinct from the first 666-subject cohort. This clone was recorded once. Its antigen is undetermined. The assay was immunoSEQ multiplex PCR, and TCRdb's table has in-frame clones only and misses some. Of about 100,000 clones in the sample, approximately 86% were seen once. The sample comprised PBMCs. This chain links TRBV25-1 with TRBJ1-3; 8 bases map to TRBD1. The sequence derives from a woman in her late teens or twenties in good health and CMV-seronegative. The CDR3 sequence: CASSPGTGANTIYF. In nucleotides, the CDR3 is TGTGCCAGCAGTCCCGGGACAGGAGCAAACACCATATATTTT.